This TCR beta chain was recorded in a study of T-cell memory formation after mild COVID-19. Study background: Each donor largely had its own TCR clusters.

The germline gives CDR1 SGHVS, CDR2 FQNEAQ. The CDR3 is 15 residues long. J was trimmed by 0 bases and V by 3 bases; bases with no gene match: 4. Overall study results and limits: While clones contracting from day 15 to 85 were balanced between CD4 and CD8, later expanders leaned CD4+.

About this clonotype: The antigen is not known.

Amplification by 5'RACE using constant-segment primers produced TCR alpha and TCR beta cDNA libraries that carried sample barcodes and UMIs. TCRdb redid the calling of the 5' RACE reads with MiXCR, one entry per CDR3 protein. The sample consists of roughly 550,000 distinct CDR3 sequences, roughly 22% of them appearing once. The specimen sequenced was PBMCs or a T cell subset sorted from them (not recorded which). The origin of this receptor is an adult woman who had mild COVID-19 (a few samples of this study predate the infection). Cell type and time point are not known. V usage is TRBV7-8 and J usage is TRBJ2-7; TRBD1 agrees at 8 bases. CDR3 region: CASSFQGAGSYEQYF. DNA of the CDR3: TGTGCCAGCAGCTTCCAGGGGGCTGGCTCCTACGAGCAGTACTTC.